The clone carrying this T cell receptor beta chain has only a few counts. These data come from a study of control samples from healthy donors and cancer patients. This CDR3 is 14 amino acids long. Trimming left V 8 bases short and J 0 bases short, with 14 bases between. The germline V gene encodes CDR1 MDHEN and CDR2 SYDVKM. The repertoire was sequenced with immunoSEQ multiplex PCR; TCRdb's copy has only in-frame clones and lacks some. Found here are about 120,000 clones, less than 90% of them singletons; the top ten hold around 1.8%. The chain couples TRBV28 to TRBJ2-7; D perhaps matches TRBD1 (5 bases). The sequence was obtained from a man younger than 35 in good health. Sequencing was done on a sample of blood. The DNA of the CDR3 is TGTGCCAGCCAGGGAATCCTCTTCTCCTACGAGCAGTACTTC. Amino acid sequence: CASQGILFSYEQYF.